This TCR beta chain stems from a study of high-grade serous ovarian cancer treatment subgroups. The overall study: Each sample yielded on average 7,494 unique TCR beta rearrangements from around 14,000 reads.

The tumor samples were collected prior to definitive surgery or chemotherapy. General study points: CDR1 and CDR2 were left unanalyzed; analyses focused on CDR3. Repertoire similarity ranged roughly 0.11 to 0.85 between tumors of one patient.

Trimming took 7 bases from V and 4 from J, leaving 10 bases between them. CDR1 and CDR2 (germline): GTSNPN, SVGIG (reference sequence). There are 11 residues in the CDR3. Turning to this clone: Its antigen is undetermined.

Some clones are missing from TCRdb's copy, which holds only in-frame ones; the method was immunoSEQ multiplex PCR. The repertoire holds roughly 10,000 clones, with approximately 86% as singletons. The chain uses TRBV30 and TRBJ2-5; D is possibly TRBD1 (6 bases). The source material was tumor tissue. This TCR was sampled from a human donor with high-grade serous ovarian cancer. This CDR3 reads CAFRQAETQYF. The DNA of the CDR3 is TGTGCCTTTCGACAGGCAGAGACCCAGTACTTC. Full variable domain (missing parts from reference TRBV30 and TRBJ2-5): SQTIHQWPATLVQPVGSPLSLECTVEGTSNPNLYWYRQAAGRGLQLLFYSVGIGQISSEVPQNLSASRPQDRQFILSSKKLLLSDSGFYLCAFRQAETQYFGPGTRLLVL.